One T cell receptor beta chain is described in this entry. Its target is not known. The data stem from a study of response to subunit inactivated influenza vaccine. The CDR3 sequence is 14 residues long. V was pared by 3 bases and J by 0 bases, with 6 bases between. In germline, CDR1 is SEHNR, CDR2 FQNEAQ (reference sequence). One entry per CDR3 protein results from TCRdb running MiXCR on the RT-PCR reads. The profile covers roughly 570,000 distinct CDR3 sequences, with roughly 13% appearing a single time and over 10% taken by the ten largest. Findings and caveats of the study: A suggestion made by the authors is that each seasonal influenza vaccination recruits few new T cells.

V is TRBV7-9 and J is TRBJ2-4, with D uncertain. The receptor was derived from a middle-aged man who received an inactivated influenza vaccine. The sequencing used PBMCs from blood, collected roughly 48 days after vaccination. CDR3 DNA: TGTGCCAGCAGCTTGCCTCAAGCCAAAAACATTCAGTACTTC. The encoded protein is CASSLPQAKNIQYF.